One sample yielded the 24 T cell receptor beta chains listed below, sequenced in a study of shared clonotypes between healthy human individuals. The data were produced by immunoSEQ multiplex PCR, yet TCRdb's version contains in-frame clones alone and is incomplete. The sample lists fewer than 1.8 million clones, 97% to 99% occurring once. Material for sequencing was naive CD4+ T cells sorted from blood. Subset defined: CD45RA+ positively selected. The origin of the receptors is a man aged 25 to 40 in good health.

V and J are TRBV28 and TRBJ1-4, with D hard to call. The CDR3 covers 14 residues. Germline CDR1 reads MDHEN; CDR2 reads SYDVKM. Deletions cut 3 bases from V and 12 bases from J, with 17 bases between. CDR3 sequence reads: CASSLLHEFGELFF. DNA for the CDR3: TGTGCCAGCAGTTTGTTACATGAGTTTGGGGAACTGTTTTTT.

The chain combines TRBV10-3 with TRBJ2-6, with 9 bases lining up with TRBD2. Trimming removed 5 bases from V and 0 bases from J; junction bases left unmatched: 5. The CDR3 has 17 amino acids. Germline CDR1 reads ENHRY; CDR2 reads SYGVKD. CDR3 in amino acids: CAISTSGFGSGANVLTF. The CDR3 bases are TGTGCCATCAGTACTAGCGGGTTTGGCTCTGGGGCCAACGTCCTGACTTTC.

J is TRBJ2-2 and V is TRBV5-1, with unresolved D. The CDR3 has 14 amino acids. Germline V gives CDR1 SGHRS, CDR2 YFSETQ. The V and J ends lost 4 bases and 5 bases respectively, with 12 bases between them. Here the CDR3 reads CASSRYRATGELFF. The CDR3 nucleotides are TGCGCCAGCAGCCGATATCGGGCAACCGGGGAGCTGTTTTTT.

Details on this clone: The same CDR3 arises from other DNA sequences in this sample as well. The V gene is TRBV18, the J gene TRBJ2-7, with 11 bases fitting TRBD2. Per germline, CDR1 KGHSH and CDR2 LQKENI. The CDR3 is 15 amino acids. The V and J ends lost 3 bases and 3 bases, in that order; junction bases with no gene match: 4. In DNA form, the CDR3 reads TGTGCCAGCTCACCCGGACTAGCGGGCTTCTACGAGCAGTACTTC. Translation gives CASSPGLAGFYEQYF.

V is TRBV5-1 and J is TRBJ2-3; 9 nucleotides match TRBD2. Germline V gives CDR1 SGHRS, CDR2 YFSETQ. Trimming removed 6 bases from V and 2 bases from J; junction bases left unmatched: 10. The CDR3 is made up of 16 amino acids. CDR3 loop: CASTVGLASNTDTQYF. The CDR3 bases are TGCGCCAGCACCGTGGGACTAGCTTCTAACACAGATACGCAGTATTTT.

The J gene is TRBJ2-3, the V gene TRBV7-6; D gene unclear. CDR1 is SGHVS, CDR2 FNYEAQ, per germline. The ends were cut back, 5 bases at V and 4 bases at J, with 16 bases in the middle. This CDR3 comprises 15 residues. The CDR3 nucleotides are TGTGCCAGCAGCCCATTAGTGTCCAGACCAGATACGCAGTATTTT. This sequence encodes CASSPLVSRPDTQYF.

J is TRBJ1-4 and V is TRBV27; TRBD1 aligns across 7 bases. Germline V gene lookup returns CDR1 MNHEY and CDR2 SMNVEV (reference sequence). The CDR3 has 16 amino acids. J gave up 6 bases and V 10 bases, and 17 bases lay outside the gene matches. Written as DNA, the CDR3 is TGTGCCACCGTGACAGGGAGAGGTCCCCTTGATGAAAAACTGTTTTTT. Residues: CATVTGRGPLDEKLFF. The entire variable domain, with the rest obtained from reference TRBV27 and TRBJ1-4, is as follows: EAQVTQNPRYLITVTGKKLTVTCSQNMNHEYMSWYRQDPGLGLRQIYYSMNVEVTDKGDVPEGYKVSRKEKRNFPLILESPSPNQTSLYFCATVTGRGPLDEKLFFGSGTQLSVL.

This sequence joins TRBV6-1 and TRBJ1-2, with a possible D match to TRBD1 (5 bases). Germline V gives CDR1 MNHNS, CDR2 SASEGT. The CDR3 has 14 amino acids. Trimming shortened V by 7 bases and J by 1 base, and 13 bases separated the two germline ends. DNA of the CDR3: TGTGCCAGCACTGGGGACGGATTTAACTATGGCTACACCTTC. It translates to CASTGDGFNYGYTF.

As DNA, the CDR3 is TGTGCCATCAGTAAAAGGACTAGCGGGAGCTCAGACGAGCAGTACTTC. Protein: CAISKRTSGSSDEQYF. The chain links TRBV10-3 to TRBJ2-7; 13 bases are a match to TRBD2. J was trimmed by 5 bases and V by 5 bases; bases with no gene match: 9. The CDR3 consists of 16 residues. Per germline, CDR1 ENHRY and CDR2 SYGVKD.

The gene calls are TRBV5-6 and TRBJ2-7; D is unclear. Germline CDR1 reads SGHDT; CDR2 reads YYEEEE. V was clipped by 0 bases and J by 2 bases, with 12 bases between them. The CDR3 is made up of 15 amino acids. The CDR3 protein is CASSLELAETYEQYF. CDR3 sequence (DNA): TGTGCCAGCAGCTTGGAGTTGGCGGAGACCTACGAGCAGTACTTC.

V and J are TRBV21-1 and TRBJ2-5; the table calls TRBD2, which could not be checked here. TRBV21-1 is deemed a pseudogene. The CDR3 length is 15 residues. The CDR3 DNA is TGTGCCAGCAGCAAGGGAGGGCCCTCCCGAGAGACCCAGTACTTC. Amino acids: CASSKGGPSRETQYF.

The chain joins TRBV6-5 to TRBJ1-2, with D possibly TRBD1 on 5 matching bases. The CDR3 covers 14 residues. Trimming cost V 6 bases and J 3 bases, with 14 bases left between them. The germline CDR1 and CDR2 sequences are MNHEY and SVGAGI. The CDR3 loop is CASSLARAHYGYTF. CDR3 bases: TGTGCCAGCAGCCTCGCCAGGGCTCACTATGGCTACACCTTC.

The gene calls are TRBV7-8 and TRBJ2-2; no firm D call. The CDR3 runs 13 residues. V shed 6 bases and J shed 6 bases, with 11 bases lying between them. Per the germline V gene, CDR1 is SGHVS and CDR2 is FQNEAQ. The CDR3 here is CASRGTVPGELFF. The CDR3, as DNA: TGTGCCAGCAGGGGTACGGTTCCCGGGGAGCTGTTTTTT. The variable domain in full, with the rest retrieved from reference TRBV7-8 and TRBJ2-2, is GAGVSQSPRYKVAKRGQDVALRCDPISGHVSLFWYQQALGQGPEFLTYFQNEAQLDKSGLPSDRFFAERPEGSVSTLKIQRTQQEDSAVYLCASRGTVPGELFFGEGSRLTVL.

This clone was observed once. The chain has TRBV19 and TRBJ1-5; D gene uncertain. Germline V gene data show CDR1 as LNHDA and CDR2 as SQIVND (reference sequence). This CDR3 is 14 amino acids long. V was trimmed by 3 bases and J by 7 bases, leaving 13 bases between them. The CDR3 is CASSMRQERQPQHF. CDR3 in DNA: TGTGCCAGTAGTATGAGGCAGGAACGCCAGCCCCAGCATTTT. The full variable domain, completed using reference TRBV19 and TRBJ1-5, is DGGITQSPKYLFRKEGQNVTLSCEQNLNHDAMYWYRQDPGQGLRLIYYSQIVNDFQKGDIAEGYSVSREKKESFPLTVTSAQKNPTAFYLCASSMRQERQPQHFGDGTRLSIL.

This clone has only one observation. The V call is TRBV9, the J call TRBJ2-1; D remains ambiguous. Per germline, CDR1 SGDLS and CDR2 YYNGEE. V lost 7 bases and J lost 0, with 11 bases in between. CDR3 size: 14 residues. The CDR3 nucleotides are TGTGCCAGCTCAGCGATTAGCTCCTACAATGAGCAGTTCTTC. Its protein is CASSAISSYNEQFF.

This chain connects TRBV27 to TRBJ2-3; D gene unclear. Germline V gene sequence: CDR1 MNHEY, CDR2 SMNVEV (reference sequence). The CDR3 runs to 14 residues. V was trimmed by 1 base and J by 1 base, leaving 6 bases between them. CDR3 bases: TGTGCCAGCAGTTTATTATTTGGCACAGATACGCAGTATTTT. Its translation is CASSLLFGTDTQYF.

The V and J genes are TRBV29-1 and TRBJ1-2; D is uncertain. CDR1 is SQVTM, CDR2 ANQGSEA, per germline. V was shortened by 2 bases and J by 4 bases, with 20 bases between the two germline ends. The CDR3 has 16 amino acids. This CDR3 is CSVERLYRAPPYGYTF. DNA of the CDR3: TGCAGCGTTGAAAGACTTTATCGGGCACCCCCCTATGGCTACACCTTC.

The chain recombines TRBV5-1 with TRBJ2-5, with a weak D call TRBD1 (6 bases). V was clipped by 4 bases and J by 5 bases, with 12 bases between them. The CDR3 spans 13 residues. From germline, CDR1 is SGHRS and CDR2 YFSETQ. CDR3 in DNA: TGCGCCAGCAGCATACAGGGTATGGAGACCCAGTACTTC. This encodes CASSIQGMETQYF.

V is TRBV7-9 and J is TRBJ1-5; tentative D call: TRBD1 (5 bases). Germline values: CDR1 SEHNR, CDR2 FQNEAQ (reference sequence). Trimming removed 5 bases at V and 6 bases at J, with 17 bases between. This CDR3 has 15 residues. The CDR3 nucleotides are TGTGCCAGCAGCCCCGGGACTCCCTTAGCTCAGCCCCAGCATTTT. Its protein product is CASSPGTPLAQPQHF.

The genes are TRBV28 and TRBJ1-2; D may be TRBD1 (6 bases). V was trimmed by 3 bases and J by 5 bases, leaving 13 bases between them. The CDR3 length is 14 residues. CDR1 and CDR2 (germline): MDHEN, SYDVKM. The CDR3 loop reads CASSFGRGLYGYTF. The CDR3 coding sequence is TGTGCCAGCAGTTTCGGCAGGGGTCTATATGGCTACACCTTC.

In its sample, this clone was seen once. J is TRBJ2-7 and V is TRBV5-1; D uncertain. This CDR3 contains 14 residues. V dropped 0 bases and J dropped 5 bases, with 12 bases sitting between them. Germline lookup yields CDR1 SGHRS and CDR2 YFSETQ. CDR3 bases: TGCGCCAGCAGCTTGGGGGGATCCGACCACGAGCAGTACTTC. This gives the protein CASSLGGSDHEQYF.

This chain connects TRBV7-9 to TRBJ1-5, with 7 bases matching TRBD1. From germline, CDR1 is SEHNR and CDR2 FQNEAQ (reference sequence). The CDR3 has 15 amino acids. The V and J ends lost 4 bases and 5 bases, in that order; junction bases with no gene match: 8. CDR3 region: CASSSGQAGYQPQHF. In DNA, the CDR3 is TGTGCCAGCAGCTCTGGACAGGCCGGGTATCAGCCCCAGCATTTT.

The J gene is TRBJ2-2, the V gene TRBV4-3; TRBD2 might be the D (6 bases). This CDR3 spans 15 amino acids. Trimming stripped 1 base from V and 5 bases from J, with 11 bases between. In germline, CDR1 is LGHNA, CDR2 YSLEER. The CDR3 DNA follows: TGCGCCAGCAGCCAAGGACTAGTTTGGACCGGGGAGCTGTTTTTT. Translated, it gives CASSQGLVWTGELFF.

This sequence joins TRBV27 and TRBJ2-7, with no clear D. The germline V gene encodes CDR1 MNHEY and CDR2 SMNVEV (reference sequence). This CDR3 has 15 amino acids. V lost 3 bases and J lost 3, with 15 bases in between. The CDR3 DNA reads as TGTGCCAGCAGTTTGATCATGGACCGCCGCTACGAGCAGTACTTC. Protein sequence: CASSLIMDRRYEQYF.